The clone carrying this T cell receptor (beta chain) has just a few counts. Using immunoSEQ multiplex PCR, the repertoire was profiled, and TCRdb retains in-frame clones only, with some absent. The repertoire consists of fewer than 90,000 clones, with approximately 86% occurring once and the leading ten covering around 2.5%. The data belong to a study of OX40 agonist ivuxolimab in advanced cancers. At the level of the study: The treatment was a fully human IgG2 OX40 agonist, ivuxolimab.

The CDR3 has 15 amino acids. V lost 5 bases to trimming and J lost 9 bases; unmatched junction nucleotides: 10. From germline, CDR1 is SEHNR and CDR2 FQNEAQ (reference sequence). The genes are TRBV7-9 and TRBJ1-6, with 7 bases aligning to TRBD1. This sample comprised CD4+ or CD8+ T cells sorted from blood, obtained in a trial of the OX40 agonist ivuxolimab. The receptor was isolated from an adult with an advanced solid tumor such as melanoma, head and neck, liver or kidney cancer. The CDR3: CASSVTGVKASPLHF. CDR3 DNA sequence: TGTGCCAGCAGCGTCACAGGGGTTAAGGCTTCACCCCTCCACTTT. Variable domain in full (rest from reference TRBV7-9 and TRBJ1-6): DTGVSQNPRHKITKRGQNVTFRCDPISEHNRLYWYRQTLGQGPEFLTYFQNEAQLEKSRLLSDRFSAERPKGSFSTLEIQRTEQGDSAMYLCASSVTGVKASPLHFGNGTRLTVT.